Included here is one TCR beta chain sequence, with context. The antigen it recognizes is unknown. No base quality information exists; no much larger clone differs at one position. The CDR3 covers 12 residues, taking in both the cysteine and the phenylalanine. Only the CDR3 part of the read is kept: 36 bases, read in frame from the first base. As encoded in the germline V gene (reference sequence), CDR1 is DFQATT while CDR2 is SNEGSKA. Between the V and J ends, shortened by 2 bases and 5 bases respectively, the junction contains 8 bases. The library relied on RT-PCR. Sequenced on a NextSeq 550. Using fastp trimming at Q25 and MiXCR clonotype assembly, TCRdb reanalyzed the public sequencing data and kept in-frame beta chains. Each entry merges the rows of one CDR3 protein and shows their most common DNA and genes. This sample holds 190,000 or so distinct CDR3 sequences; over 30% were observed only once. Jointly, the top ten make up more than 9% of the sample.

These data originate in a study of patients and donors after allogeneic stem cell transplantation (dated by TCRdb to 2018 to 2020). The TCR originated in a human donor who was either an allogeneic HSCT recipient or a stem cell or donor lymphocyte infusion donor (not recorded which). It is not recorded whose cells these are; they may come from a transplant donor. Sequencing was done on a sample of blood, either unsorted or a sorted T cell fraction (not recorded which). The chain employs TRBV20-1 and TRBJ2-3, with the identity of the D gene unclear. The DNA sequence is TGCAGTGCTAGACCACCCCTAGATACGCAGTATTTT. It encodes CSARPPLDTQYF.